These T cell receptor beta chains were read from a single sample in a study of vaccination and CD4 T cells after COVID-19. These receptors have no identified antigens. TCRdb analysed the PCR reads with MiXCR anew, one entry per CDR3 protein. The sample lists roughly 12,000 distinct CDR3 sequences, approximately 45% occurring once. Sequencing was performed on CD4+ T cells from blood, cultured in vitro. Receptor source: a human donor who had recovered from COVID-19. CDR3s include the opening cysteine and the closing phenylalanine or tryptophan. A D gene is named only where the DNA matches it firmly. The size entry is marked missing in some rows and otherwise reads once, few, many or a size class.

CASSSGQGARSNQPQHF	TGTGCCAGCAGTTCTGGACAGGGGGCGCGAAGCAATCAGCCCCAGCATTTT	TRBV12-3/TRBV12-4	TRBJ1-5	TRBD1	-
CAISPRDRGFTDTQYF	TGTGCCATCAGCCCCCGAGACAGGGGTTTTACAGATACGCAGTATTTT	TRBV10-3	TRBJ2-3	TRBD1	-
CSARISTGYVEQYF	TGCAGTGCTAGGATTTCTACAGGGTACGTCGAGCAGTACTTC	TRBV20-1	TRBJ2-7	-	-
CATSRGIDRGFTYEQYF	TGTGCCACCAGCAGAGGAATCGACAGGGGCTTTACCTACGAGCAGTACTTC	TRBV15	TRBJ2-7	TRBD1	few
CSATPLAGWSVDEQFF	TGCAGTGCTACTCCCCTAGCGGGCTGGTCCGTCGATGAGCAGTTCTTC	TRBV20-1	TRBJ2-1	TRBD2	few
CASSGNWTSSYEQYF	TGTGCCAGCAGCGGGAACTGGACTAGCAGCTACGAGCAGTACTTC	TRBV5-4	TRBJ2-7	TRBD2	-
CASRTSGKGGELFF	TGTGCCAGCAGGACTAGCGGGAAGGGAGGGGAGCTGTTTTTT	TRBV7-9	TRBJ2-2	TRBD2	-
CSANANRLAGLRETQYF	TGCAGTGCTAACGCAAATAGACTAGCGGGACTCAGAGAGACCCAGTACTTC	TRBV20-1	TRBJ2-5	TRBD2	few
CSIHTSGRTGELFF	TGCAGCATACATACTAGCGGGAGGACCGGGGAGCTGTTTTTT	TRBV29-1	TRBJ2-2	TRBD2	-
CASGYRDRLETQYF	TGTGCCAGCGGGTACAGGGATCGACTGGAGACCCAGTACTTC	TRBV12-3/TRBV12-4	TRBJ2-5	-	-
CASSASGREYYEQYF	TGTGCCAGCAGTGCTAGCGGGAGGGAATACTACGAGCAGTACTTC	TRBV6-1	TRBJ2-7	TRBD2	-
CASSGTGIEQYF	TGTGCCAGCAGCGGGACAGGGATCGAGCAGTACTTC	TRBV7-6	TRBJ2-7	TRBD1	few
CSARDIGQGRGEQYF	TGCAGTGCTAGAGATATTGGCCAGGGTCGAGGGGAGCAGTACTTC	TRBV20-1	TRBJ2-7	-	-
CASSPSGRVDYEQYF	TGTGCCAGCAGTCCGAGCGGGAGGGTTGACTACGAGCAGTACTTC	TRBV12-3/TRBV12-4	TRBJ2-7	TRBD2	-
CASTLEGPYGDYGYTF	TGTGCCAGCACCTTGGAAGGGCCCTACGGGGACTATGGCTACACCTTC	TRBV2	TRBJ1-2	-	few
CASSTGGAFTDTQYF	TGTGCCAGCAGCACAGGGGGCGCGTTCACAGATACGCAGTATTTT	TRBV2	TRBJ2-3	TRBD1	-
CSAKPPGQFYNSPLHF	TGCAGTGCTAAACCGCCAGGCCAATTTTATAATTCACCCCTCCACTTT	TRBV20-1	TRBJ1-6	-	few
CARRRRIGETQYF	TGTGCCAGAAGACGGAGGATCGGAGAGACCCAGTACTTC	TRBV21-1	TRBJ2-5	-	-
CASNREWGYGYTF	TGTGCCAGCAACAGGGAGTGGGGCTATGGCTACACCTTC	TRBV5-6	TRBJ1-2	-	once
CSARGERGDGEQFF	TGCAGTGCTAGAGGGGAAAGGGGCGATGGTGAGCAGTTCTTC	TRBV20-1	TRBJ2-1	-	few
CSARASGPQETQYF	TGCAGTGCTAGAGCTAGCGGGCCCCAAGAGACCCAGTACTTC	TRBV20-1	TRBJ2-5	TRBD2	-
CASTQTGRSNTGELFF	TGTGCCAGTACCCAAACAGGGAGATCGAACACCGGGGAGCTGTTTTTT	TRBV19	TRBJ2-2	-	-
CASNLGGAGRGSPLHF	TGTGCCAGCAACCTGGGGGGTGCAGGGAGAGGATCACCCCTCCACTTT	TRBV5-6	TRBJ1-6	-	-
CASTDTSGYYNEQFF	TGTGCCAGCACCGATACTAGCGGCTACTACAATGAGCAGTTCTTC	TRBV2	TRBJ2-1	TRBD2	-
CASSAIYGDNSPLHF	TGTGCCAGCAGCGCAATTTACGGAGATAATTCACCCCTCCACTTT	TRBV5-4	TRBJ1-6	-	-
CSARALSGRKGETQYF	TGCAGTGCTAGAGCCCTTAGCGGGAGAAAAGGAGAGACCCAGTACTTC	TRBV20-1	TRBJ2-5	TRBD2	-
CASSLDGLHVSPLHF	TGTGCCAGCAGCTTAGATGGGCTCCACGTTTCACCCCTCCACTTT	TRBV7-9	TRBJ1-6	-	few
CAISESRHGNFNSPLHF	TGTGCCATCAGTGAGTCGCGGCACGGAAACTTTAATTCACCCCTCCACTTT	TRBV10-3	TRBJ1-6	-	few
CASSRFGTIQETQYF	TGTGCCAGTAGCAGATTCGGGACTATCCAAGAGACCCAGTACTTC	TRBV19	TRBJ2-5	TRBD2	few
CTSSLRTIEEKLFF	TGCACCAGCAGTTTACGAACCATAGAGGAAAAACTGTTTTTT	TRBV27	TRBJ1-4	-	-
CSARGSGEDTQYF	TGCAGTGCTAGAGGGTCGGGGGAAGATACGCAGTATTTT	TRBV20-1	TRBJ2-3	-	-
CASSLIPTPWTRGDTQYF	TGTGCCAGCAGCTTAATCCCCACACCGTGGACGAGGGGAGATACGCAGTATTTT	TRBV11-3	TRBJ2-3	-	-
CASIGGRLNNEQFF	TGTGCCAGTATTGGCGGGAGGCTGAACAATGAGCAGTTCTTC	TRBV19	TRBJ2-1	TRBD2	-
CASRRQGGNEKLFF	TGTGCCAGCAGGCGACAGGGGGGGAATGAAAAACTGTTTTTT	TRBV7-9	TRBJ1-4	TRBD1	-
CASSNPPGQNYGYTF	TGTGCCAGCAGCAATCCCCCGGGCCAGAACTATGGCTACACCTTC	TRBV28	TRBJ1-2	-	-
CASSFSSADTQYF	TGTGCCAGCAGCTTTTCCAGTGCGGATACGCAGTATTTT	TRBV7-2	TRBJ2-3	-	once
CASSYKPRGHGELFF	TGTGCCAGCAGTTACAAACCTCGGGGGCACGGGGAGCTGTTTTTT	TRBV6-5	TRBJ2-2	-	few